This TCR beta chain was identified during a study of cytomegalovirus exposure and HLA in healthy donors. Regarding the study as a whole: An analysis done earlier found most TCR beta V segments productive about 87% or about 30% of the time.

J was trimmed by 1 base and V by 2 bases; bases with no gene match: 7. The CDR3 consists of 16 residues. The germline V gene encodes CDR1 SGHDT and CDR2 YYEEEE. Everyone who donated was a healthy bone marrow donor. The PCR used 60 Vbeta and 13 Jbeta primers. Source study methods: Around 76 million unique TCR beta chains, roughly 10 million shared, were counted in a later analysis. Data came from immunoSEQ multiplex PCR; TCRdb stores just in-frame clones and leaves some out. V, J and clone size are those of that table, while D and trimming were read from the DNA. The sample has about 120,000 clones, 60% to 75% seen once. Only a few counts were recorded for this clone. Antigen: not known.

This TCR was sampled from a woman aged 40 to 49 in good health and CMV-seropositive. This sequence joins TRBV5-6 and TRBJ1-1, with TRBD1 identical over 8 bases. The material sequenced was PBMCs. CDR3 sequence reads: CASSFHIGQGNTEAFF. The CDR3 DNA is TGTGCCAGCAGCTTCCATATCGGACAGGGGAACACTGAAGCTTTCTTT.